Sequencing of this T cell receptor beta chain was carried out in a study of CD8 T cells in ankylosing spondylitis. Study-level findings and limits: Researchers reportedly found disease-linked clones significantly enriched in matched ankylosing spondylitis synovial fluid.

Details on this clonotype: What it binds is unknown.

Using quantitative 5'-RACE with molecular barcodes, the authors made TCR beta libraries. TCRdb fed the 5' RACE reads into MiXCR, producing one record per CDR3 protein. The sample has 350,000 to 450,000 distinct CDR3 sequences, 20% to 25% seen once. CDR3 length: 17 residues. Germline CDR1 and CDR2: SGHAT and FQNNGV. The J segment lost 0 bases and the V segment lost 3 bases, leaving 5 bases of the junction unmatched. Material for sequencing was blood, either unsorted or a sorted T cell fraction (not recorded which). This receptor was identified in a male donor with ankylosing spondylitis or in good health (not recorded which). The chain has TRBV11-2 and TRBJ2-6; 7 bases line up with TRBD1. In DNA form, the CDR3 reads TGTGCCAGCAGCTTGGGGACAGTCCTCTCTGGGGCCAACGTCCTGACTTTC. Translated: CASSLGTVLSGANVLTF.